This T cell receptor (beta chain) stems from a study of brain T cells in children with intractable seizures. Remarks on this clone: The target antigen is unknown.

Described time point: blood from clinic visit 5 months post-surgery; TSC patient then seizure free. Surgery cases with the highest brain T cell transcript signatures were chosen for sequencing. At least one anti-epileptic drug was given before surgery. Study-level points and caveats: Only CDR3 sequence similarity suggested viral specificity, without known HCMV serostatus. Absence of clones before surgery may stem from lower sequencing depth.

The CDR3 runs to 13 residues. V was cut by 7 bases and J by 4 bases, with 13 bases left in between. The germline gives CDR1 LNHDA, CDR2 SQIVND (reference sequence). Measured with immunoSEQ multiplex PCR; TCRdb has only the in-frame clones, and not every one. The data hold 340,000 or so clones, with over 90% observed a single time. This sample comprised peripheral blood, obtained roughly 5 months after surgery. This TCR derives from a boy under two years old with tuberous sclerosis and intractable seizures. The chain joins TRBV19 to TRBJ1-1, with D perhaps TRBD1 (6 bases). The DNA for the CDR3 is TGTGCCAGTACCTCTGGGGGGGCCACTGAAGCTTTCTTT. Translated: CASTSGGATEAFF.